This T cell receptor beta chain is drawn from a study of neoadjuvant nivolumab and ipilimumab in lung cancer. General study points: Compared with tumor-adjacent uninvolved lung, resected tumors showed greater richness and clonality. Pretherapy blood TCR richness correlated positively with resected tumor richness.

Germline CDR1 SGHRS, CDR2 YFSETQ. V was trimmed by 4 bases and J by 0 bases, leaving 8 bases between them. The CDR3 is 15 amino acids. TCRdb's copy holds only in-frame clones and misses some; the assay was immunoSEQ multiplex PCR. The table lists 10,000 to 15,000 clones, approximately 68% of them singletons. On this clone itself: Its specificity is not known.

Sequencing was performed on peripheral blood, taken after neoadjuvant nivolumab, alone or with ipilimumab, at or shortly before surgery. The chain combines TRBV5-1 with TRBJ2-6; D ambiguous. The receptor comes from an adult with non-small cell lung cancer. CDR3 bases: TGCGCCAGCAGCCCGACGGGCTCTGGGGCCAACGTCCTGACTTTC. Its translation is CASSPTGSGANVLTF.